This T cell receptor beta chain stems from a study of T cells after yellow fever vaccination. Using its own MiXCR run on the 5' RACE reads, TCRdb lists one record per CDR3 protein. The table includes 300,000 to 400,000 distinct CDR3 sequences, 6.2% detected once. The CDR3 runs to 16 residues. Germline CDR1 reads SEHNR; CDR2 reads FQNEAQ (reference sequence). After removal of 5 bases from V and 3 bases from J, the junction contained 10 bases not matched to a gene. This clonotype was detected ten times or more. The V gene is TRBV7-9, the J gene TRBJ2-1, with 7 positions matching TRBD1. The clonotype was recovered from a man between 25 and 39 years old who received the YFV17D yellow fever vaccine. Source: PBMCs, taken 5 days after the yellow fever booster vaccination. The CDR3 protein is CASSPQGTRDYNEQFF. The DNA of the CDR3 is TGTGCCAGCAGCCCACAGGGGACCAGGGACTACAATGAGCAGTTCTTC.